Presented here are 14 T cell receptor beta chains from one specimen sequenced in a study of T cells in localized non-small cell lung cancer. TCRdb's table, derived via immunoSEQ multiplex PCR, lists solely in-frame clones and lacks some. Among approximately 150,000 clones listed, 89% were seen once. Specimen: peripheral blood, collected before any cancer treatment. All receptors come from a female donor at least 60 years old with stage I lung adenocarcinoma.

This chain links TRBV28 with TRBJ2-4, with 9 nucleotides matching TRBD1. Germline V gene sequence: CDR1 MDHEN, CDR2 SYDVKM. V lost 8 bases and J lost 7; bases outside the gene matches: 9. The CDR3 runs 14 residues. This chain's CDR3 is CASGGTGRANIQYF. CDR3 nucleotide sequence: TGTGCCAGCGGGGGGACAGGGAGGGCGAACATTCAGTACTTC.

The chain recombines TRBV4-1 with TRBJ1-2; D perhaps matches TRBD1 (5 bases). Trimming left V 4 bases short and J 3 bases short, with 12 bases between. The germline gives CDR1 MGHRA, CDR2 YSYEKL. This CDR3 is 14 amino acids long. The CDR3 loop is CASSRAQGDYGYTF. The CDR3 DNA is TGCGCCAGCAGCCGAGCCCAGGGCGACTATGGCTACACCTTC.

The chain employs TRBV15 and TRBJ1-3; D is undetermined. The CDR3 runs to 14 residues. V lost 1 base, J lost 2 bases, and 6 bases lay in between. Looked up from germline, CDR1 is LNHNV and CDR2 is YYDKDF (reference sequence). The CDR3 DNA reads TGTGCCACCAGCAGAGGAAAAACTGGAAACACCATATATTTT. Translated, it gives CATSRGKTGNTIYF. The full variable domain, with the rest looked up from reference TRBV15 and TRBJ1-3, is DAMVIQNPRYQVTQFGKPVTLSCSQTLNHNVMYWYQQKSSQAPKLLFHYYDKDFNNEADTPDNFQSRRPNTSFCFLDIRSPGLGDTAMYLCATSRGKTGNTIYFGEGSWLTVV.

The V and J genes are TRBV18 and TRBJ1-2; D is perhaps TRBD1 (5 bases). Trimming removed 5 bases from V and 3 bases from J, with 10 bases in between. Germline CDR1 KGHSH, CDR2 LQKENI. The CDR3 runs 13 residues. The CDR3 DNA is TGTGCCAGCTCATCTAGGGGTGACTATGGCTACACCTTC. Its protein product is CASSSRGDYGYTF.

The genes are TRBV27 and TRBJ2-2; no clear D gene. Germline V lookup: CDR1 MNHEY, CDR2 SMNVEV (reference sequence). The germline V and J ends were trimmed by 3 bases and 8 bases, with 4 bases remaining between them. The CDR3 is 11 residues long. CDR3 region: CASSFGGELFF. The CDR3 DNA is TGTGCCAGCAGTTTTGGGGGGGAGCTGTTTTTT.

DNA of the CDR3: TGTGCCAGCAGTAAACAGGGAGCACGTGAAAAACTGTTTTTT. Encoded protein: CASSKQGAREKLFF. The chain employs TRBV2 and TRBJ1-4; TRBD1 might be the D (6 bases). The CDR3 runs to 14 residues. The germline gives CDR1 SNHLY, CDR2 FYNNEI. Trimming cost V 5 bases and J 7 bases, with 14 bases left between them.

This clone was counted once. V is TRBV4-1 and J is TRBJ1-3; TRBD1 is a possible D gene (6 bases). V was shortened by 1 base and J by 8 bases, with 15 bases between the two germline ends. CDR3 size: 15 residues. Germline-derived CDR1 and CDR2 are MGHRA and YSYEKL. The chain's CDR3 is CASSQAEGETYTIYF. CDR3 DNA: TGCGCCAGCAGCCAAGCTGAGGGGGAGACGTACACCATATATTTT.

V gene TRBV6-1 combines with J gene TRBJ1-2, with a tentative D call TRBD1 (5 bases). Between the trimmed V and J ends, which lost 4 bases and 8 bases, there was a span of 17 bases. The germline V gene encodes CDR1 MNHNS and CDR2 SASEGT. CDR3 length: 14 residues. Here the CDR3 DNA reads TGTGCCAGCAGTGGATCAGGGCTCACCGGAGGCTACACCTTC. Translation: CASSGSGLTGGYTF.

The V call is TRBV23-1, the J call TRBJ1-2; 10 nucleotides align to TRBD1. TRBV23-1 is labeled an ORF, and its function is uncertain. Losses at the gene ends were 6 bases for V and 0 bases for J; bases not matched to a gene: 7. The CDR3 contains 16 residues. The chain's CDR3 is CASRRTGGEANYGYTF. The CDR3 bases are TGCGCCAGCAGAAGGACAGGGGGTGAAGCTAACTATGGCTACACCTTC.

V gene TRBV30 combines with J gene TRBJ1-6; 7 bases map to TRBD1. The CDR3 spans 14 residues. CDR1 and CDR2 (germline): GTSNPN, SVGIG (reference sequence). With V trimmed by 1 base and J by 7 bases, 4 bases remained unmatched. The CDR3 here is CAWSGAGGNSPLHF. CDR3 bases: TGTGCCTGGAGTGGGGCAGGGGGGAATTCACCCCTCCACTTT.

The chain employs TRBV30 and TRBJ1-2; D unclear. Germline CDR1 reads GTSNPN; CDR2 reads SVGIG (reference sequence). V was shortened by 0 bases and J by 8 bases, with 16 bases between the two germline ends. The CDR3 contains 14 residues. CDR3 nucleotide sequence: TGTGCCTGGAGTGTAGAACGGAGTATTATGGGCTACACCTTC. Its protein is CAWSVERSIMGYTF.

The V call is TRBV5-4, the J call TRBJ2-2, with 11 nucleotides matching TRBD2. With 3 bases clipped from V and 3 bases from J, the junction kept 1 base outside the gene matches. Per the germline V gene, CDR1 is SGHNT and CDR2 is YYREEE (reference sequence). The CDR3 has 15 residues. The CDR3 sequence: CASSSSGRYTGELFF. The CDR3 coding sequence is TGTGCCAGCAGCTCTAGCGGGAGGTACACCGGGGAGCTGTTTTTT.

The chain employs TRBV29-1 and TRBJ2-1; 9 bases are a match to TRBD1. J lost 7 bases, V lost 3 bases, and 7 bases had no gene match. Germline V gene sequence: CDR1 SQVTM, CDR2 ANQGSEA. CDR3 length equals 14 residues. DNA for the CDR3: TGCAGCGTTGACCCGACAGGGGGTGGGAATGAGCAGTTCTTC. It yields the protein CSVDPTGGGNEQFF.

The rearrangement links TRBV6-1 to TRBJ1-5; 7 nucleotides match TRBD1. There are 13 residues in the CDR3. Per the germline V gene, CDR1 is MNHNS and CDR2 is SASEGT. The V and J ends lost 6 bases and 7 bases, in that order; junction bases with no gene match: 6. The CDR3, as DNA: TGTGCCAGCAGAAGGCAGGGGGAGCAGCCCCAGCATTTT. The encoded protein is CASRRQGEQPQHF.